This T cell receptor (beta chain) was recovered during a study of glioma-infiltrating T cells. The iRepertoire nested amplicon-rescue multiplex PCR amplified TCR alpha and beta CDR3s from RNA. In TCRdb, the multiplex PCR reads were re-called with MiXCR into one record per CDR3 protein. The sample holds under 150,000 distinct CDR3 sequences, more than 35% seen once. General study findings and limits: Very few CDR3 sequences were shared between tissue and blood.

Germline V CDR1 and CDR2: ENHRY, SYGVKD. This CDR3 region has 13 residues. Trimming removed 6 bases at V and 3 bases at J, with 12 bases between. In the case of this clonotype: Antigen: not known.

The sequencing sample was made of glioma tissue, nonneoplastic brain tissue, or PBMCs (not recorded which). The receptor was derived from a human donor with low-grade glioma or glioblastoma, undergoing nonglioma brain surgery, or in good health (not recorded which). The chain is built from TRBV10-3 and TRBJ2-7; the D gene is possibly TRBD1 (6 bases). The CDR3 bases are TGTGCCATCAGAGTGGACAGTAACTACGAGCAGTACTTC. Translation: CAIRVDSNYEQYF.